This passage covers 25 T cell receptor beta chains from one sample sequenced in a study of cytomegalovirus exposure and HLA in healthy donors. The PCR ran on 60 Vbeta and 13 Jbeta primers. TCRdb keeps only in-frame clones here, not all; method: immunoSEQ multiplex PCR. The profile covers nearly 80,000 clones, with around 77% appearing a single time and under 25% taken by the ten largest. The sequenced sample consisted of PBMCs. All receptors derive from a middle-aged woman in good health and CMV-seropositive.

The V gene is TRBV5-1, the J gene TRBJ2-7; TRBD2 might be the D (6 bases). Germline assignment: CDR1 SGHRS and CDR2 YFSETQ. The CDR3 spans 17 residues. V was pared by 0 bases and J by 3 bases, with 19 bases between. CDR3 bases: TGCGCCAGCAGCTTGGCCATAACGGGAGCTCGCGACTACGAGCAGTACTTC. It translates to CASSLAITGARDYEQYF.

This clone has more than one count but fewer than ten. This chain connects TRBV30 to TRBJ1-2; D is possibly TRBD1 (5 bases). The germline CDR1 and CDR2 sequences are GTSNPN and SVGIG (reference sequence). The CDR3 has 12 residues. Trimming pared 8 bases from V and 4 bases from J, leaving 14 bases between. The CDR3 region has the DNA TGTGCCCAGGGCCTTATCCTCTATGGCTACACCTTC. Its protein is CAQGLILYGYTF.

In nucleotides, the CDR3 is TGCAGCGTAGACGGGACAGGGATCTACAATGAGCAGTTCTTC. Amino acid sequence: CSVDGTGIYNEQFF. The V gene is TRBV29-1, the J gene TRBJ2-1; TRBD1 matches at 9 bases. The J segment lost 3 bases and the V segment lost 6 bases, leaving 6 bases of the junction unmatched. This CDR3 contains 14 residues. Germline assignment: CDR1 SQVTM and CDR2 ANQGSEA.

This chain links TRBV27 with TRBJ2-5; 14 bases map to TRBD2. Germline values: CDR1 MNHEY, CDR2 SMNVEV (reference sequence). V was pared by 6 bases and J by 5 bases, with 17 bases of the junction left unmatched. CDR3 length equals 19 residues. The CDR3 is CASSPSPLGLAGVGETQYF. Written as DNA, the CDR3 is TGTGCCAGCAGCCCTTCCCCTTTGGGACTAGCGGGAGTGGGGGAGACCCAGTACTTC.

The chain has TRBV9 and TRBJ2-3; D not resolved. The CDR3 runs to 15 residues. Germline V CDR1 and CDR2: SGDLS, YYNGEE. The V end lost 4 bases, the J end lost 0 bases, and 12 bases lay between the germline ends. CDR3 sequence reads: CASSPQVASTDTQYF. In DNA form, the CDR3 reads TGTGCCAGCAGCCCCCAGGTCGCTAGCACAGATACGCAGTATTTT.

The rearrangement joins TRBV7-8 to TRBJ2-2; D ambiguous. Germline V CDR1 and CDR2: SGHVS, FQNEAQ. V was trimmed by 5 bases and J by 6 bases, leaving 22 bases between them. The CDR3 has 17 amino acids. The DNA of the CDR3 is TGTGCCAGCAGCGCTAGGTTTAGGCGTGAGTTGGCCGGGGAGCTGTTTTTT. Protein product: CASSARFRRELAGELFF.

This clone was observed once. The rearrangement links TRBV14 to TRBJ2-7, with a weak D call TRBD1 (6 bases). CDR1 and CDR2 (germline): SGHDN, FVKESK. The CDR3 has 15 residues. V was clipped by 1 base and J by 2 bases, with 12 bases between them. CDR3 sequence (DNA): TGTGCCAGCAGCCAAGGCCGGGACATCACCTACGAGCAGTACTTC. It codes for CASSQGRDITYEQYF.

This chain joins TRBV28 and TRBJ2-1; D call uncertain. The CDR3 runs 12 residues. V lost 5 bases and J lost 9, with 11 bases in between. Germline V gene data show CDR1 as MDHEN and CDR2 as SYDVKM. The CDR3 sequence is CASSPPYREQFF. CDR3 sequence (DNA): TGTGCCAGCAGTCCCCCTTATCGTGAGCAGTTCTTC.

The V call is TRBV9, the J call TRBJ2-3, with D possibly matching TRBD2 (5 bases). The CDR3 runs to 15 residues. Trimming took off 1 base at V and 2 bases at J, with 11 bases between the two ends. In germline, CDR1 is SGDLS, CDR2 YYNGEE. The CDR3 sequence: CASSVLERLTDTQYF. The DNA for the CDR3 is TGTGCCAGCAGCGTACTGGAGCGGCTCACAGATACGCAGTATTTT.

The gene calls are TRBV18 and TRBJ2-1; no clear D. The CDR3 consists of 13 residues. Germline assignment: CDR1 KGHSH and CDR2 LQKENI. V lost 2 bases and J 13 bases, leaving 15 bases between the germline ends. The CDR3 DNA is TGTGCCAGCTCACCAGGGTCTAGAGTCAATCAGTTCTTC. The encoded protein is CASSPGSRVNQFF.

J is TRBJ2-3 and V is TRBV28; TRBD1 is a possible D gene (6 bases). Trimming removed 6 bases at V and 11 bases at J, with 15 bases between. The CDR3 extends over 12 amino acids. Germline CDR1 reads MDHEN; CDR2 reads SYDVKM. Here the CDR3 reads CASSHSGTRQYF. The CDR3 DNA reads TGTGCCAGCAGCCACTCCGGGACACGGCAGTATTTT. The full variable domain, in which reference TRBV28 and TRBJ2-3 provide the parts outside the CDR3, is DVKVTQSSRYLVKRTGEKVFLECVQDMDHENMFWYRQDPGLGLRLIYFSYDVKMKEKGDIPEGYSVSREKKERFSLILESASTNQTSMYLCASSHSGTRQYFGPGTRLTVL.

The chain is built from TRBV19 and TRBJ2-6, with 7 bases fitting TRBD1. The J segment lost 0 bases and the V segment lost 1 base, leaving 0 bases of the junction unmatched. This CDR3 has 16 amino acids. The germline gives CDR1 LNHDA, CDR2 SQIVND (reference sequence). The CDR3 coding sequence is TGTGCCAGTAGTATAGCAGGGGGCTCTGGGGCCAACGTCCTGACTTTC. It codes for CASSIAGGSGANVLTF.

The V call is TRBV2, the J call TRBJ1-1; D gene ambiguous. Germline V gives CDR1 SNHLY, CDR2 FYNNEI. This CDR3 region has 14 residues. The V and J ends lost 4 bases and 2 bases respectively, with 11 bases between them. CDR3 in DNA: TGTGCCAGCAGTGGCGATCGAGGAAACACTGAAGCTTTCTTT. It encodes CASSGDRGNTEAFF.

This rearrangement joins TRBV5-1 to TRBJ1-1; 9 nucleotides match TRBD1. Germline V gives CDR1 SGHRS, CDR2 YFSETQ. V gave up 5 bases and J gave up 4 bases; unmatched junction bases: 9. This CDR3 has 15 amino acids. The CDR3 DNA is TGCGCCAGCAGGGGTGGGACAGGGATTGCCACTGAAGCTTTCTTT. It codes for CASRGGTGIATEAFF.

This chain uses TRBV5-1 with TRBJ2-7, with 15 bases identical to TRBD2. This CDR3 is built from 17 residues. CDR1 is SGHRS and CDR2 is YFSETQ in the germline V gene. V was pared by 4 bases and J by 0 bases, with 5 bases of the junction left unmatched. This CDR3 reads CASSMGLAGGSSYEQYF. The DNA for the CDR3 is TGCGCCAGCAGCATGGGACTAGCGGGGGGATCCTCCTACGAGCAGTACTTC. The full variable domain, with the rest looked up from reference TRBV5-1 and TRBJ2-7, is KAGVTQTPRYLIKTRGQQVTLSCSPISGHRSVSWYQQTPGQGLQFLFEYFSETQRNKGNFPGRFSGRQFSNSRSEMNVSTLELGDSALYLCASSMGLAGGSSYEQYFGPGTRLTVT.

The chain is built from TRBV7-2 and TRBJ2-2; maybe TRBD1 (5 bases). This CDR3 is 18 amino acids long. V lost 2 bases and J 0 bases, leaving 16 bases between the germline ends. Germline-derived CDR1 and CDR2 are SGHTA and FQGNSA. Written as DNA, the CDR3 is TGTGCCAGCAGCTTAAAAGGGGCGAGGAAACCGAACACCGGGGAGCTGTTTTTT. This encodes CASSLKGARKPNTGELFF.

This clone was seen only once. V and J are TRBV29-1 and TRBJ2-6; 7 bases match TRBD1. The length of the CDR3 is 14 residues. CDR1 SQVTM and CDR2 ANQGSEA come from the germline V gene. V was clipped by 6 bases and J by 2 bases; unmatched bases: 4. CDR3 DNA sequence: TGCAGCGTGAACACAGGGGCTGGGGCCAACGTCCTGACTTTC. Residues: CSVNTGAGANVLTF.

This sequence joins TRBV2 and TRBJ1-5, with TRBD1 identical over 7 bases. Germline V gene sequence: CDR1 SNHLY, CDR2 FYNNEI. The CDR3 length is 14 residues. V lost 0 bases, J lost 7 bases, and 3 bases stayed unmatched. As DNA, the CDR3 is TGTGCCAGCAGTGAAGCGGAGGGACAGCAGCCCCAGCATTTT. Translated: CASSEAEGQQPQHF.

J is TRBJ2-7 and V is TRBV5-4, with a tentative D call TRBD1 (6 bases). V lost 0 bases and J lost 4, with 11 bases in between. The CDR3 runs 14 residues. Looked up from germline, CDR1 is SGHNT and CDR2 is YYREEE (reference sequence). The CDR3 DNA reads TGTGCCAGCAGCTTGGATACAGGGATATACGAGCAGTACTTC. Its translation is CASSLDTGIYEQYF.

The chain has TRBV6-5 and TRBJ1-1; no clear D. The CDR3 spans 13 residues. Deletions cut 6 bases from V and 5 bases from J, with 13 bases between. The germline V gene encodes CDR1 MNHEY and CDR2 SVGAGI. The DNA for the CDR3 is TGTGCCAGCAGGCGGGTGAGTGGGACTGAAGCTTTCTTT. Protein sequence: CASRRVSGTEAFF.

The V call is TRBV30, the J call TRBJ1-6, with D possibly TRBD1 on 6 matching bases. CDR1 and CDR2 from the germline V gene are GTSNPN and SVGIG (reference sequence). The CDR3 is 14 residues long. With 4 bases removed from V and 7 bases from J, the gap between germline ends came to 14 bases. The CDR3 DNA reads as TGTGCCTGGAACTTACAGGGAAGGAATTCACCCCTCCACTTT. Residues: CAWNLQGRNSPLHF.

In regard to this clone: A read error may produce the germline difference seen at one junction end. The chain uses TRBV7-9 and TRBJ1-3; 9 bases fit TRBD1. CDR3 length: 13 amino acids. CDR1 is SEHNR and CDR2 is FQNEAQ in the germline V gene (reference sequence). The CDR3 DNA reads TGTGCCAGCAGCTCCCAGGGACAGGGCGGCAAGAATTTT. This gives the protein CASSSQGQGGKNF.

This clone was recorded a few times. The chain carries TRBV2 and TRBJ1-2, with TRBD1 as a possible D gene (6 bases). There are 14 residues in the CDR3. Between the trimmed V and J ends, which lost 4 bases and 4 bases, there was a span of 13 bases. Per the germline V gene, CDR1 is SNHLY and CDR2 is FYNNEI. The CDR3 protein is CASSVGQRSYGYTF. The CDR3 DNA is TGTGCCAGCAGTGTCGGACAGCGCTCCTATGGCTACACCTTC.

The chain is built from TRBV4-1 and TRBJ2-5, with TRBD2 matching 10 bases. The CDR3 has 19 amino acids. Germline assignment: CDR1 MGHRA and CDR2 YSYEKL. Unmatched junction bases numbered 14, after V lost 0 bases and J lost 4 bases. The CDR3 nucleotides are TGCGCCAGCAGCCAAGAAGGGGAACTAGCGGGGAGCAGGGGAGAGACCCAGTACTTC. Encoded protein: CASSQEGELAGSRGETQYF.

This chain joins TRBV6-6 and TRBJ1-1; the D gene is possibly TRBD1 (6 bases). The CDR3 totals 13 residues. Per the germline V gene, CDR1 is MNHNY and CDR2 is SVGAGI (reference sequence). V lost 6 bases to trimming and J lost 4 bases, with 12 bases between them. The CDR3 DNA is TGTGCCAGCAGATCGACAGGTTCCACTGAAGCTTTCTTT. Protein: CASRSTGSTEAFF.